Sequencing of this T cell receptor (beta chain) was carried out in a study of CD8+ T cells in alopecia areata. Whole-study findings and limits: Normal scalp showed lower clonality than lesional scalp, especially alopecia totalis/universalis.

This clone appeared once. The antigen is undetermined. cDNA prepared by RNA extraction and subsequent reverse transcription served as the template for sequencing. This table comes from immunoSEQ multiplex PCR, and its TCRdb copy is limited to in-frame clones, with some not included. This table has about 180,000 clones, over 55% appearing once. Germline V gene lookup returns CDR1 SGHTA and CDR2 FQGNSA. The CDR3 extends over 16 amino acids. Trimming took off 1 base at V and 2 bases at J, with 14 bases between the two ends. Material: CD4+ T cells sorted from blood, obtained at week 0. The receptor was derived from a human donor with alopecia areata. The V call is TRBV7-2, the J call TRBJ2-5; tentatively, D is TRBD1 or TRBD2 (5 bases each). DNA for the CDR3: TGTGCCAGCAGCTTAGTAGTGGGGACCAATCAAGAGACCCAGTACTTC. This sequence encodes CASSLVVGTNQETQYF.